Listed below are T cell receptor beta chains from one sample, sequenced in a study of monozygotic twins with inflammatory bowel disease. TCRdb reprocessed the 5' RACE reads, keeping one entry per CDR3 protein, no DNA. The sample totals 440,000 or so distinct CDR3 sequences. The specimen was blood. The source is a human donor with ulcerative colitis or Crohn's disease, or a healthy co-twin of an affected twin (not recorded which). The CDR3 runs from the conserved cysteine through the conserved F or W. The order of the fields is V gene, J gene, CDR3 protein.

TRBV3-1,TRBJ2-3,CASSQDPLGGNTQYF
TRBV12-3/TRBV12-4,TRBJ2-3,CASRISGKGTDTQYF
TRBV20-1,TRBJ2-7,CSGVRSLNSYEQYF
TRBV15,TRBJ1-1,CATSSEDTEAFF
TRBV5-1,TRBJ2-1,CASSLVRATSYNEQFF
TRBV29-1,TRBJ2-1,CSVGTGTVEFF
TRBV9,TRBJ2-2,CASSVDAGPMNTGELFF
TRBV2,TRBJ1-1,CASMSRLMNTEAFF
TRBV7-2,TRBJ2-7,CASSRSGQPYEQYF
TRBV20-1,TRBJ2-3,CSASGDRADTQYF
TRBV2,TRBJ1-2,CASSGAENNYGYTF
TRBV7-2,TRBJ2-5,CASSPGLKGETQYF
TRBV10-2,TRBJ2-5,CASSETSQETQYF
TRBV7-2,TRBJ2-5,CASSLRSGAFGETQYF
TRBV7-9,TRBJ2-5,CASSFLRETQYF
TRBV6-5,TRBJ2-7,CASSKDRNEQYF
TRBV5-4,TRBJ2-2,CASSLSGRAGGELFF
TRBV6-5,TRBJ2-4,CASSSGGLLAKNIQYF
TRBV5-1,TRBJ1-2,CASSFRQGRYGYTF
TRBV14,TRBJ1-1,CASSQDASFGGNTEAFF
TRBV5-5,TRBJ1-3,CASSSDRFGNTIYF
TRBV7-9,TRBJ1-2,CASSLGRNNYGYTF
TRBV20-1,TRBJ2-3,CSARDGLRIYTDTQYF
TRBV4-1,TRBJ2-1,CASSPPRDEQFF
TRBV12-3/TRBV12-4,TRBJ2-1,CASGGGFNEQFF
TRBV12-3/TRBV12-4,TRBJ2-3,CASSHSAAGDEDTQYF
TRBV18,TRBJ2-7,CASSPDRQSYEQYF
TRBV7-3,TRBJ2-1,CASSRAGSPEQFF
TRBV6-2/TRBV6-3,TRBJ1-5,CASSPGWSSYQPQHF
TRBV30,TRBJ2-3,CASAQMPGDNTDTQYF
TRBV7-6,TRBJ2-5,CASSGSGGVETQYF
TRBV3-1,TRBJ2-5,CASSQRAGGHETQYF
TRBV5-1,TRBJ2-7,CASSWGGSARSSYEQYF
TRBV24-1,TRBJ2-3,CATSEAGTDTQYF
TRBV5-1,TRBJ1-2,CASSYDGDYGYTF
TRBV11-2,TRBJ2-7,CASSLTGLEQYF
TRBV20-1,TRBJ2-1,CSAIEAGGYNEQFF
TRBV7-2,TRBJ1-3,CASSPNLVSGNTIYF
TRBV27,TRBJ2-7,CASRPGGQRSYEQYF
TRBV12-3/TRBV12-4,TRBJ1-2,CASRGQGAVSGYTF
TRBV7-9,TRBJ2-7,CASSLLRDTTYEQYF